A selection of T cell receptor beta chains follows, all from one sample in a study of blood T cell repertoires in COVID-19. Clones were sequenced by immunoSEQ multiplex PCR, and TCRdb holds only the in-frame ones, with some missing. The table has around 150,000 clones, about 76% seen once. Input material: peripheral blood. These TCRs come from a woman aged 55-70 years with active or convalescent COVID-19. Each CDR3 is given with its conserved first and last residue. D genes are given only for firm matches. Size is stated for part of the rows, as once, few or many counts, or as a class when the clone is expanded.

CDR3 protein: CASSFSGSGYEQYF
CDR3 DNA: TGTGCCAGCAGTTTCTCAGGGTCGGGCTACGAGCAGTACTTC
D gene: NA
clone size: NA
J gene: TRBJ2-7
V gene: TRBV27

CDR3 protein: CASSQGFGRENYGYTF
CDR3 DNA: TGTGCCAGCAGCCAAGGGTTTGGTAGGGAGAACTATGGCTACACCTTC
D gene: NA
clone size: once
J gene: TRBJ1-2
V gene: TRBV3-1/TRBV3-2

CDR3 protein: CASSSSGLAGETQYF
CDR3 DNA: TGTGCCAGCAGCTCCTCGGGACTAGCGGGTGAGACCCAGTACTTC
D gene: TRBD2
clone size: NA
J gene: TRBJ2-5
V gene: TRBV13

CDR3 protein: CASSQTGGFTEAFF
CDR3 DNA: TGTGCCAGCAGCCAAACAGGGGGCTTCACTGAAGCTTTCTTT
D gene: TRBD1
clone size: NA
J gene: TRBJ1-1
V gene: TRBV14

CDR3 protein: CASSYGAGHNEQFF
CDR3 DNA: TGTGCCAGCAGTTACGGTGCGGGTCACAATGAGCAGTTCTTC
D gene: NA
clone size: NA
J gene: TRBJ2-1
V gene: TRBV6-5

CDR3 protein: CASKGTGQNSPLHF
CDR3 DNA: TGTGCCAGCAAAGGGACAGGTCAGAATTCACCCCTCCACTTT
D gene: TRBD1
clone size: NA
J gene: TRBJ1-6
V gene: TRBV2

CDR3 protein: CASSLVGHFYEQYF
CDR3 DNA: TGTGCCAGCAGCTTAGTAGGACATTTCTACGAGCAGTACTTC
D gene: NA
clone size: NA
J gene: TRBJ2-7
V gene: TRBV7-2

CDR3 protein: CASPSGSALHYEQYF
CDR3 DNA: TGCGCCAGCCCCAGCGGGAGCGCCCTTCACTACGAGCAGTACTTC
D gene: TRBD2
clone size: NA
J gene: TRBJ2-7
V gene: TRBV10-1

CDR3 protein: CASSGRIYGYTF
CDR3 DNA: TGTGCCAGCAGCGGCCGAATCTATGGCTACACCTTC
D gene: NA
clone size: NA
J gene: TRBJ1-2
V gene: TRBV5-6

CDR3 protein: CASSFLPPGQGALNTEAFF
CDR3 DNA: TGTGCCAGCAGCTTCCTACCCCCGGGACAGGGGGCTCTGAACACTGAAGCTTTCTTT
D gene: TRBD1
clone size: NA
J gene: TRBJ1-1
V gene: TRBV7-2

CDR3 protein: CASSQDQGDRTDTQYF
CDR3 DNA: TGTGCCAGCAGCCAAGATCAGGGGGACCGCACAGATACGCAGTATTTT
D gene: TRBD1
clone size: NA
J gene: TRBJ2-3
V gene: TRBV4-2

CDR3 protein: CASSIGPSGGRNEQFF
CDR3 DNA: TGCGCCAGCAGCATAGGCCCAAGCGGGGGGAGGAATGAGCAGTTCTTC
D gene: TRBD2
clone size: NA
J gene: TRBJ2-1
V gene: TRBV4-1

CDR3 protein: CASSRPRPGASGYTF
CDR3 DNA: TGTGCCAGCAGCCGCCCCCGGCCTGGGGCCTCCGGCTACACCTTC
D gene: NA
clone size: NA
J gene: TRBJ1-2
V gene: TRBV7-2

CDR3 protein: CASSLGGSGRATDTQYF
CDR3 DNA: TGCGCCAGCAGCTTGGGAGGTAGCGGGAGGGCCACAGATACGCAGTATTTT
D gene: TRBD2
clone size: NA
J gene: TRBJ2-3
V gene: TRBV5-1

CDR3 protein: CASSSISGRAGEQYF
CDR3 DNA: TGCGCCAGCAGCTCCATTAGCGGGAGGGCTGGAGAGCAGTACTTC
D gene: TRBD2
clone size: few
J gene: TRBJ2-7
V gene: TRBV5-1

CDR3 protein: CSVGTDPSYGYTF
CDR3 DNA: TGCAGCGTTGGGACAGATCCGTCCTATGGCTACACCTTC
D gene: NA
clone size: NA
J gene: TRBJ1-2
V gene: TRBV29-1

CDR3 protein: CASSQGGGYTF
CDR3 DNA: TGTGCCAGCAGCCAGGGGGGTGGCTACACCTTC
D gene: TRBD1
clone size: few
J gene: TRBJ1-2
V gene: TRBV7-2

CDR3 protein: CASSLAGVQETQYF
CDR3 DNA: TGTGCCAGCAGTTTAGCAGGGGTCCAAGAGACCCAGTACTTC
D gene: NA
clone size: NA
J gene: TRBJ2-5
V gene: TRBV28

CDR3 protein: CASSTRDWNRNTIYF
CDR3 DNA: TGTGCCAGTAGTACCCGGGACTGGAACAGAAACACCATATATTTT
D gene: NA
clone size: NA
J gene: TRBJ1-3
V gene: TRBV19

CDR3 protein: CASSSGLAAHVQYF
CDR3 DNA: TGTGCCAGCAGCTCGGGACTAGCAGCTCATGTACAGTACTTC
D gene: TRBD2
clone size: NA
J gene: TRBJ2-7
V gene: TRBV5-4

CDR3 protein: CASSPVTGGPNEQFF
CDR3 DNA: TGTGCCAGCTCACCAGTGACGGGGGGGCCAAATGAGCAGTTCTTC
D gene: TRBD2
clone size: NA
J gene: TRBJ2-1
V gene: TRBV18

CDR3 protein: CASSPRQAREDGYTF
CDR3 DNA: TGCGCCAGCAGTCCAAGACAGGCTCGGGAAGATGGCTACACCTTC
D gene: NA
clone size: once
J gene: TRBJ1-2
V gene: TRBV23-1

CDR3 protein: CAWSRTGRSNQPQHF
CDR3 DNA: TGTGCCTGGAGTCGGACAGGGAGATCAAATCAGCCCCAGCATTTT
D gene: TRBD1
clone size: few
J gene: TRBJ1-5
V gene: TRBV30

CDR3 protein: CASSQARDRGPNQPQHF
CDR3 DNA: TGCGCCAGCAGCCAAGCGCGGGACAGGGGACCGAATCAGCCCCAGCATTTT
D gene: TRBD1
clone size: NA
J gene: TRBJ1-5
V gene: TRBV4-1

CDR3 protein: CASSESRAGPNEQFF
CDR3 DNA: TGTGCCAGCAGTGAATCCCGGGCGGGACCCAATGAGCAGTTCTTC
D gene: NA
clone size: NA
J gene: TRBJ2-1
V gene: TRBV2

CDR3 protein: CASRPDRDGETQYF
CDR3 DNA: TGTGCCAGCAGACCCGACAGGGACGGAGAGACCCAGTACTTC
D gene: TRBD1
clone size: NA
J gene: TRBJ2-5
V gene: TRBV7-9

CDR3 protein: CASRSSSADTQYF
CDR3 DNA: TGTGCCAGCAGGTCTAGCTCTGCAGATACGCAGTATTTT
D gene: NA
clone size: NA
J gene: TRBJ2-3
V gene: TRBV11-3

CDR3 protein: CASSFRSGVLGYTF
CDR3 DNA: TGCGCCAGCAGCTTCAGGTCGGGGGTGCTTGGCTACACCTTC
D gene: NA
clone size: NA
J gene: TRBJ1-2
V gene: TRBV5-1

CDR3 protein: CASSLRGTDTQYF
CDR3 DNA: TGTGCCAGCAGCCTACGGGGCACAGATACGCAGTATTTT
D gene: NA
clone size: NA
J gene: TRBJ2-3
V gene: TRBV3-1/TRBV3-2

CDR3 protein: CASSLELNRETQYF
CDR3 DNA: TGTGCCAGCAGCTTAGAGCTGAACAGGGAGACCCAGTACTTC
D gene: NA
clone size: NA
J gene: TRBJ2-5
V gene: TRBV7-2

CDR3 protein: CASSRRTSGGAGEQFF
CDR3 DNA: TGTGCCAGCAGCCGTCGGACTAGCGGGGGGGCCGGTGAGCAGTTCTTC
D gene: TRBD2
clone size: NA
J gene: TRBJ2-1
V gene: TRBV3-1/TRBV3-2

CDR3 protein: CASSAYREANYGYTF
CDR3 DNA: TGTGCCAGCAGTGCTTACAGGGAAGCTAACTATGGCTACACCTTC
D gene: NA
clone size: NA
J gene: TRBJ1-2
V gene: TRBV28

CDR3 protein: CASSLATPYTEAFF
CDR3 DNA: TGTGCCAGCAGCCTAGCGACACCATACACTGAAGCTTTCTTT
D gene: NA
clone size: NA
J gene: TRBJ1-1
V gene: TRBV5-6

CDR3 protein: CASSSVDRVPYNSPLHF
CDR3 DNA: TGTGCCAGCAGCTCGGTGGACAGAGTACCGTATAATTCACCCCTCCACTTT
D gene: NA
clone size: once
J gene: TRBJ1-6
V gene: TRBV28

CDR3 protein: CASSLRGNNQPQHF
CDR3 DNA: TGTGCCAGCAGCTTGAGGGGGAACAATCAGCCCCAGCATTTT
D gene: NA
clone size: NA
J gene: TRBJ1-5
V gene: TRBV5-6

CDR3 protein: CASSLLAFTGELFF
CDR3 DNA: TGTGCCAGCAGTTTACTAGCTTTCACCGGGGAGCTGTTTTTT
D gene: NA
clone size: NA
J gene: TRBJ2-2
V gene: TRBV27

CDR3 protein: CSVGRTGTSNTEAFF
CDR3 DNA: TGCAGCGTCGGGCGAACCGGGACATCTAACACTGAAGCTTTCTTT
D gene: NA
clone size: NA
J gene: TRBJ1-1
V gene: TRBV29-1

CDR3 protein: CASSLGRGGELFF
CDR3 DNA: TGTGCCAGCAGTTTGGGCAGGGGAGGGGAGCTGTTTTTT
D gene: NA
clone size: NA
J gene: TRBJ2-2
V gene: TRBV28

CDR3 protein: CASSRLAAGELFF
CDR3 DNA: TGTGCCAGCAGTCGACTTGCTGCGGGGGAGCTGTTTTTT
D gene: NA
clone size: NA
J gene: TRBJ2-2
V gene: TRBV27

CDR3 protein: CASSLGVGGSKIYEQYF
CDR3 DNA: TGTGCCAGCAGCTTAGGTGTCGGCGGGAGTAAGATCTACGAGCAGTACTTC
D gene: TRBD2
clone size: NA
J gene: TRBJ2-7
V gene: TRBV7-9